This TCR beta chain was documented in a study of blood T cell repertoires in COVID-19. The germline CDR1 and CDR2 sequences are SGHNT and YENEEA. The junction had 11 bases not matched to a gene; V was cut back by 6 bases and J by 7 bases. CDR3 length: 14 residues. TCRdb's copy holds only in-frame clones and misses some; the assay was immunoSEQ multiplex PCR. The data show 50,000 to 85,000 clones, about 80% seen once. The chain links TRBV11-3 to TRBJ2-5; 7 nucleotides line up with TRBD1. The TCR originated in a man aged 55-75 years with acute or convalescent COVID-19. Sequencing used peripheral blood. CDR3 protein: CASRYRGGGGTQYF. In DNA form, the CDR3 reads TGTGCCAGCAGATATAGAGGGGGCGGTGGGACCCAGTACTTC.